This TCR beta chain was profiled in a study of T cell responses to AZD1222 COVID-19 vaccine (dated by TCRdb to 2020 to 2023). Notes on the research overall: TCR sequencing covered over 230 trial participants: about 210 given two doses of AZD1222 and around 25 given two doses of MenACWY control vaccine. Trial participants were enrolled into age subgroups of 18-55, 56-69 and 70-plus years, which contained approximately 150, 28 and 58 TCR-sequenced participants, respectively. What the research found in general, with its limitations: In the small 56-69-year group, the increase in depth fell short of significance, most likely because of low power. Epitopes outside the regions mutated in the B.1.351 and B.1.1.7 variants were reportedly recognized by nearly half of the unique spike-specific TCRs. After two AZD1222 doses, both the breadth and the depth of spike-specific TCRs were significantly higher than at day 0 and than in MenACWY recipients. Only five to seven AZD1222 recipients were SARS-CoV-2 seropositive at baseline, limiting conclusions about previously exposed vaccinees. No day 14 peak-response samples were available, so repertoires were characterized only after the peak T cell response. Participants were mostly white British, with more females than males. The authors suggested clonal diversity may have been underestimated. CD4 TCRs associated with the vaccine covered the entire spike protein, and the dominant responses were in regions 160-218 and 743-854.

This clone turned up a few times. Its antigen is unknown. Nothing much larger sits one base from this clone, and base qualities are not available. The sample's time point, from its label and the paper: about 28 days (+/-7) after the second vaccine dose. AZD1222 recipients given second doses at about 4 weeks or at about 12 weeks were pooled, since spike-specific TCR depth and breadth were not found to differ between the two schedules. The vaccinee samples were drawn from two UK trials, COV001 and COV002, one of which was a single-blind randomized controlled phase 2/3 trial testing AZD1222 (ChAdOx1 nCoV-19) in healthy adults. For TCRbeta chain sequencing, PBMC samples were collected from trial participants at day 0 and at day 28 after the second dose. The CDR3 regions of human TCRbeta chains were analyzed by immunosequencing. From the authors' description of their analysis: Repertoire TCRs were checked for matches against a reference library of SARS-CoV-2-specific TCRs that had been generated using the MIRA antigen-specificity platform. Breadth meant the fraction of unique TCRs that were SARS-CoV-2-associated, whereas depth meant the fraction of total T cells that were SARS-CoV-2-associated. Using the MIRA data, each spike-specific TCR was assigned both to the spike region to which the TCR was reactive and to a CD4 or CD8 class. Log10-transformed breadth and depth values were compared by one-way ANOVA with Sidak's multiple comparisons tests. TCRdb obtained this table from immuneACCESS and retained in-frame rearrangements with V and J assigned. These tables miss some clones; where compared with another copy, unresolved V genes account for less than half of the shortfall, and the remainder is unexplained. D and trimming were read from the DNA, whereas the V and J calls and clone size are those reported in that table. The sample table lists about 89,000 clones, 75% to 90% of them with a count of one. The top ten hold around 5.5% of the sample.

Inclusive of the bounding cysteine and phenylalanine, the CDR3 is 14 residues long. The sequence is cut down to CDR3 DNA, 42 bases in frame from base 1. Taken from the germline V gene (reference sequence), the CDR1 and CDR2 loops are MNHEY and SMNVEV. A distance of 9 bases separates the germline ends of V and J, which lose 2 bases and 2 bases respectively. The rearranged segments are TRBV27 and TRBJ2-5; the D region possibly corresponds to TRBD2 (6 bases align). The sequence derives from an adult who received the AZD1222 COVID-19 vaccine. Sequenced here: peripheral blood, sampled 28 days after the second AZD1222 dose. The CDR3 in this case is CASSLTGGQETQYF. The DNA is as follows: TGTGCCAGCAGTTTAACCGGGGGACAAGAGACCCAGTACTTC.